The text below deals with one T cell receptor beta chain. The target antigen is unknown. Researchers ran the PCR with 60 Vbeta and 13 Jbeta primers. Produced via immunoSEQ multiplex PCR; TCRdb's table is partial and in-frame only. Of around 150,000 clones in the sample, about four fifths were seen once. The data were obtained in a study of cytomegalovirus exposure and HLA in healthy donors. Notes on the study in general: Later findings reportedly placed an Asian-associated ancestry cluster below the approximately 630-donor mean for N-insertions.

V was clipped by 3 bases and J by 2 bases, with 17 bases between them. Germline CDR1 and CDR2: SGHTA and FQGNSA. This CDR3 region has 16 residues. The V call is TRBV7-2, the J call TRBJ2-7; D possibly corresponds to TRBD2 (6 bases). The sample taken for sequencing was PBMCs. This clonotype was sampled from a man aged 30 to 39 in good health. CDR3: CASSFAFSGLTYEQYF. CDR3 nucleotide sequence: TGTGCCAGCAGCTTTGCCTTTAGCGGCCTTACCTACGAGCAGTACTTC.